This T cell receptor (beta chain) was obtained from a study of shared clonotypes between healthy human individuals. Each donor was a Caucasian adult residing in Nashville, Tennessee. Per the germline V gene, CDR1 is MNHEY and CDR2 is SVGAGI. J gave up 5 bases and V 5 bases, and 6 bases lay outside the gene matches. The CDR3 sequence is 15 residues long. Original analysis: ImmunoSEQ only sent back junction sequences with no quality scores, so filtering was done differently. Produced via immunoSEQ multiplex PCR; TCRdb's table is partial and in-frame only. V and J calls and clone size are given by that table; D and trimming were obtained from the DNA. This table holds 2,500,000 or so clones, roughly 93% found once.

The sequence came from a man younger than 35 in good health. Some clones in this sample may be carry-over from other donors' samples. The chain carries TRBV6-5 and TRBJ2-1, with 10 bases matching TRBD1. The sequenced sample consisted of naive CD4+ T cells from PBMCs. Stated subset: CD45RA+ positively selected. The CDR3 DNA reads as TGTGCCAGCAGTCGACAGGGGGCCTCAAACAATGAGCAGTTCTTC. Residues: CASSRQGASNNEQFF.